The 5 T cell receptor beta chains presented below share a single source sample, sequenced in a study of blood T cell repertoires in COVID-19. Using immunoSEQ multiplex PCR, the repertoire was profiled, and TCRdb retains in-frame clones only, with some absent. The sample contains tens of thousands of clones, approximately 91% of which appear only once. Sequenced: peripheral blood. All receptors derive from an older woman with active or convalescent COVID-19.

The genes are TRBV5-4 and TRBJ1-1; D gene ambiguous. CDR1 and CDR2 from the germline V gene are SGHNT and YYREEE (reference sequence). This CDR3 is 16 amino acids long. Trimming shortened V by 6 bases and J by 0 bases, and 18 bases separated the two germline ends. The CDR3 spells CASTPEGGPMNTEAFF. DNA for the CDR3: TGTGCCAGCACCCCCGAGGGAGGCCCGATGAACACTGAAGCTTTCTTT.

The V call is TRBV4-2, the J call TRBJ2-3; 9 bases map to TRBD2. This CDR3 has 15 residues. Germline values: CDR1 LGHNA, CDR2 YNFKEQ. Losses at the gene ends were 5 bases for V and 2 bases for J; bases not matched to a gene: 5. The CDR3 sequence: CASSKTSGFTDTQYF. The DNA for the CDR3 is TGTGCCAGCAGCAAGACTAGCGGATTCACAGATACGCAGTATTTT.

The sample holds one count of this clone. The chain employs TRBV28 and TRBJ1-4; D gene ambiguous. This CDR3 region has 16 residues. The ends were cut back, 6 bases at V and 1 base at J, with 15 bases in the middle. Germline CDR1 MDHEN, CDR2 SYDVKM. CDR3 DNA: TGTGCCAGCAGCCCCTCAGGACTAGGAACTAATGAAAAACTGTTTTTT. This translates into CASSPSGLGTNEKLFF.

The gene calls are TRBV7-3 and TRBJ2-5; D perhaps matches TRBD2 (6 bases). This CDR3 has 15 residues. Deletions cut 0 bases from V and 4 bases from J, with 12 bases between. Germline CDR1 and CDR2: SGHTA and FQGTGA. The DNA of the CDR3 is TGTGCCAGCAGCTTAACGGGAGGAGAATTAGAGACCCAGTACTTC. Amino acid sequence: CASSLTGGELETQYF.

The J gene is TRBJ1-6, the V gene TRBV28; tentatively, D is TRBD1 (5 bases). There are 13 residues in the CDR3. Trimming removed 1 base from V and 8 bases from J, with 6 bases in between. The V gene's germline CDR1 is MDHEN and CDR2 SYDVKM. The CDR3 sequence is CASSLSRDSPLHF. CDR3 coding DNA: TGTGCCAGCAGTTTATCCAGGGATTCACCCCTCCACTTT.